The 8 T cell receptor beta chains in this list originate from one sample, sequenced in a study of neurological immune-mediated disorders. Via MiXCR, TCRdb re-called the 5' RACE reads, giving one row per CDR3 protein. Among about 66,000 distinct CDR3 sequences listed, approximately 5.2% were seen once. Sequencing used PBMCs. The receptors were gathered from a woman aged 30 to 39 with multiple sclerosis.

This clonotype was recorded many times. The chain has TRBV5-1 and TRBJ1-6, with unresolved D. Germline V lookup: CDR1 SGHRS, CDR2 YFSETQ. The V and J ends lost 3 bases and 5 bases respectively, with 9 bases between them. The CDR3 length is 14 residues. The CDR3 nucleotides read TGCGCCAGCAGCTCCGGGCAGGATAATTCACCCCTCCACTTT. As protein: CASSSGQDNSPLHF.

The chain combines TRBV3-1 with TRBJ2-5, with 9 positions matching TRBD1. Per germline, CDR1 LGHDT and CDR2 YNNKEL (reference sequence). The CDR3 is made up of 15 amino acids. V lost 4 bases to trimming and J lost 9 bases; unmatched junction nucleotides: 12. The CDR3 DNA sequence: TGTGCCAGCAGCCCTCCGGGACAGGGTGGGGGGGCCCAGTACTTC. It yields the protein CASSPPGQGGGAQYF.

This clonotype was seen at least ten times. CDR3 protein: CSARVRFNEKLFF. The CDR3 DNA sequence: TGCAGTGCTAGAGTAAGGTTTAATGAAAAACTGTTTTTT. This rearrangement joins TRBV20-1 to TRBJ1-4; no definite D call. This CDR3 is 13 amino acids long. Trimming left V 1 base short and J 4 bases short, with 7 bases between. Per the germline V gene, CDR1 is DFQATT and CDR2 is SNEGSKA (reference sequence).

This clonotype was counted at least ten times. The genes are TRBV7-9 and TRBJ1-1, with TRBD1 matching 7 bases. Germline V gives CDR1 SEHNR, CDR2 FQNEAQ (reference sequence). The CDR3 is made up of 14 amino acids. V dropped 5 bases and J dropped 5; count of bases not matched to a gene: 8. The CDR3, as DNA: TGTGCCAGCAGCCTACAGGGGCGGGATACTGAAGCTTTCTTT. It is translated as CASSLQGRDTEAFF.

V gene TRBV20-1 combines with J gene TRBJ1-1, with 7 positions matching TRBD1. Germline CDR1 and CDR2: DFQATT and SNEGSKA (reference sequence). This CDR3 spans 16 amino acids. Trimming at V came to 5 bases and at J to 1 base, leaving 13 bases not matched to a gene. CDR3 in DNA: TGCAGTGCTCGCCCGGGGGACAGTTGGGGGAACACTGAAGCTTTCTTT. Its protein is CSARPGDSWGNTEAFF.

This clonotype was seen ten or more times. The chain is built from TRBV10-3 and TRBJ2-7, with 10 nucleotides matching TRBD2. Germline V gives CDR1 ENHRY, CDR2 SYGVKD. The CDR3 extends over 13 amino acids. Unmatched junction bases numbered 3, after V lost 3 bases and J lost 7 bases. In DNA form, the CDR3 reads TGTGCCATCAGTGACGGTAGCGGGGGGGAGCAGTACTTC. Translating gives CAISDGSGGEQYF.

There are a few counts of this clonotype. Compared with germline, one end of the junction differs, possibly owing to a read error. The chain uses TRBV7-6 and TRBJ1-5; D may be TRBD1 (5 bases). The CDR3 consists of 15 residues. Germline V CDR1 and CDR2: SGHVS, FNYEAQ. CDR3 amino acids: CASSLGTDSNQPQNF. The CDR3 DNA is TGTGCCAGCAGCTTGGGGACCGATAGCAATCAGCCCCAGAATTTT.

This clonotype occurred many times. The genes are TRBV5-6 and TRBJ2-3; no firm D call. Trimming removed 6 bases from V and 3 bases from J, with 8 bases in between. Germline V gives CDR1 SGHDT, CDR2 YYEEEE. This CDR3 region has 12 residues. In DNA form, the CDR3 reads TGTGCCAGCATCTCGGCAACAGATACGCAGTATTTT. Residues: CASISATDTQYF.